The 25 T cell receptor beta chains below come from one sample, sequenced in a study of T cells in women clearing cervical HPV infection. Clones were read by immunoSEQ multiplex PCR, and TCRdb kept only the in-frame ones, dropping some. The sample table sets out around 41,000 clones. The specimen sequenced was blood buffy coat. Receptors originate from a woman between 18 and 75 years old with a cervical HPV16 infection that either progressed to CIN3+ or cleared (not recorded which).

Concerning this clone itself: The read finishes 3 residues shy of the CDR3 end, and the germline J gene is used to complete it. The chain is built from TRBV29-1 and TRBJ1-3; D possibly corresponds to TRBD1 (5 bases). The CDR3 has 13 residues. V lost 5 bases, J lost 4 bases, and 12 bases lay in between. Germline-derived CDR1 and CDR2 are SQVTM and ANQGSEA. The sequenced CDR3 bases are TGCAGCGTTCGTCCGGGACTCGGAAACACC. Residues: CSVRPGLGNT. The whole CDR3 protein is CSVRPGLGNTIYF.

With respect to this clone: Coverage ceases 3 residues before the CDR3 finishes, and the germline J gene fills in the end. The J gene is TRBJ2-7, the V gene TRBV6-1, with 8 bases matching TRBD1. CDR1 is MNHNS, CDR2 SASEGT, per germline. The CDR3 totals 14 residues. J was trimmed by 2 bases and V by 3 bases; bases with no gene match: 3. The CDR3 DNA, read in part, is TGTGCCAGCAGTGACGGGACAGGCGCCTACGAG. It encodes CASSDGTGAYE. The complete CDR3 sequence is CASSDGTGAYEQYF.

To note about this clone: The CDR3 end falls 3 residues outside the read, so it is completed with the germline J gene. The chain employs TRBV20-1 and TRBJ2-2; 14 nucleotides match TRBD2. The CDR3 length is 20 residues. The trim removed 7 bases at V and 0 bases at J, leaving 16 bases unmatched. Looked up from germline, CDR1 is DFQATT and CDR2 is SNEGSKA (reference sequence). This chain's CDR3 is CSVPGLAGGTLRSNTGELFF. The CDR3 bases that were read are TGCAGTGTTCCCGGACTAGCGGGAGGCACCCTACGATCGAACACCGGGGAG.

CDR3 amino acids: CASSYDREGETQYF. The covered CDR3 bases are TGCGCCAGCAGTTATGACAGGGAAGGAGAGACC. This rearrangement joins TRBV10-1 to TRBJ2-5; TRBD1 matches 7 bases. The CDR3 goes on 3 residues after the read ends, and that part is filled in from the germline J gene. Trimming removed 5 bases from V and 4 bases from J; junction bases left unmatched: 7. Per germline, CDR1 WNHNN and CDR2 SYGVQD (reference sequence). The CDR3 runs 14 residues.

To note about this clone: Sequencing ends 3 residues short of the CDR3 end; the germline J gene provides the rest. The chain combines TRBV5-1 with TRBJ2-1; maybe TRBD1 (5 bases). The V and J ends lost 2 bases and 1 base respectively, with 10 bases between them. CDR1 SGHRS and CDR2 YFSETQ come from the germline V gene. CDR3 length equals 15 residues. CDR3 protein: CASSLGAASYNEQFF. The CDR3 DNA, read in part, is TGCGCCAGCAGCTTAGGGGCGGCATCCTACAATGAG.

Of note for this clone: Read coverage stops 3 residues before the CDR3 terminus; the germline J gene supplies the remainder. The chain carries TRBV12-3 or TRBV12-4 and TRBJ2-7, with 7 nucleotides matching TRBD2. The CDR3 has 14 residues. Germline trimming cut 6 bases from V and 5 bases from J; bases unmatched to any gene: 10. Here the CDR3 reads CASSPSGGSHEQYF. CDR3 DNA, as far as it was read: TGTGCCAGCAGCCCGTCGGGCGGGAGCCACGAG.

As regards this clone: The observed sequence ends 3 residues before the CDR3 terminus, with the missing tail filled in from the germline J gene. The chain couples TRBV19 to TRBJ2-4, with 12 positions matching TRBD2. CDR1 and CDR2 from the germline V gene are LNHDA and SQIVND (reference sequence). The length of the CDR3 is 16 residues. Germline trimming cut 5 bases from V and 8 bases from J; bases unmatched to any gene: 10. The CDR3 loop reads CASSPDLAGGPDIQYF. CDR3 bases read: TGTGCCAGTAGTCCAGACCTAGCGGGGGGGCCAGACATT.

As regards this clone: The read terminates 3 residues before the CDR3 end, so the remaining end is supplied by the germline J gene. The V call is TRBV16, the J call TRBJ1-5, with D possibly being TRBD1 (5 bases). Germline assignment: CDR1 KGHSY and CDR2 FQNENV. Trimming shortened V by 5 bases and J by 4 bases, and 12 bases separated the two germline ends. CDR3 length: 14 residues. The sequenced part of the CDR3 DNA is TGTGCCAGCAGCGATGCTTCAGGGAATCAGCCC. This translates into CASSDASGNQP. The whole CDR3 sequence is CASSDASGNQPQHF.

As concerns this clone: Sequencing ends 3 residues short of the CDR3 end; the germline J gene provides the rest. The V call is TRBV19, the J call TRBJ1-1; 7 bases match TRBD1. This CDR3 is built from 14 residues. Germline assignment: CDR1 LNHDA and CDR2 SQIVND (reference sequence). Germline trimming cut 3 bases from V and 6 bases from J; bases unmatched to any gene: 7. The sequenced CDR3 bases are TGTGCCAGTAGTATTTCAGGGGGATTGGCTGAA. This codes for CASSISGGLAE. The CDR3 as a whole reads CASSISGGLAEAFF.

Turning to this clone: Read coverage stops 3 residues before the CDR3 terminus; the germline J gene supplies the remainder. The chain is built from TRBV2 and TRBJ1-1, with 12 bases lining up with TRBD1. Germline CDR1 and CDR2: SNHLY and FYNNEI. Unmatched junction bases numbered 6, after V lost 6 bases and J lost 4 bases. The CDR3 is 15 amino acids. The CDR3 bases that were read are TGTGCCAGCAGCGGGACAGGGGGCTCGGGCACTGAA. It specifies CASSGTGGSGTE. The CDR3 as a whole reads CASSGTGGSGTEAFF.

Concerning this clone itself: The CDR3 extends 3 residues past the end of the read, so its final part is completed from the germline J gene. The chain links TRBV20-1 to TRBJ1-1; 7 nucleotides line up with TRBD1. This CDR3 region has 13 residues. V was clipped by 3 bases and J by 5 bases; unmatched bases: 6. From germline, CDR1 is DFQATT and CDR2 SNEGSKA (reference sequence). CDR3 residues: CSARYRGGTEAFF. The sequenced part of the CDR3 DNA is TGCAGTGCTAGGTACAGGGGTGGGACTGAA.

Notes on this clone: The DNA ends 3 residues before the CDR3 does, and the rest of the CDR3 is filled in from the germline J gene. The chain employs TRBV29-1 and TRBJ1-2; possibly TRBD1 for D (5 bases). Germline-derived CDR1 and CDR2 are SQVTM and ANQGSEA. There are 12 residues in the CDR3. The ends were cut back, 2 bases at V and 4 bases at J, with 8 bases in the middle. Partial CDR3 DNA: TGCAGCGTTGAACAGGGCAGCTATGGC. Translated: CSVEQGSYG. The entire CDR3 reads CSVEQGSYGYTF.

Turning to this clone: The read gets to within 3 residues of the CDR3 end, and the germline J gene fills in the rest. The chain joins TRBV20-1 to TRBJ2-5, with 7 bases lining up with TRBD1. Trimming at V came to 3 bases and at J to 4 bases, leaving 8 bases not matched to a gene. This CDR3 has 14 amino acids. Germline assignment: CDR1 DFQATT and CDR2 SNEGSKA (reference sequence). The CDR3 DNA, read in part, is TGCAGTGCTAGTTTGGGGACAGATTTAGAGACC. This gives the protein CSASLGTDLET. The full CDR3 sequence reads CSASLGTDLETQYF.

The CDR3 here is CASMAREYGYTF. The CDR3 DNA, read in part, is TGTGCCAGCATGGCCAGGGAATATGGC. The chain is built from TRBV2 and TRBJ1-2, with a possible D match to TRBD1 (5 bases). With the read ending 3 residues before the CDR3 end, the germline J gene is used to fill in that end. The V end lost 7 bases, the J end lost 5 bases, and 11 bases lay between the germline ends. CDR1 is SNHLY and CDR2 is FYNNEI in the germline V gene. The CDR3 totals 12 residues.

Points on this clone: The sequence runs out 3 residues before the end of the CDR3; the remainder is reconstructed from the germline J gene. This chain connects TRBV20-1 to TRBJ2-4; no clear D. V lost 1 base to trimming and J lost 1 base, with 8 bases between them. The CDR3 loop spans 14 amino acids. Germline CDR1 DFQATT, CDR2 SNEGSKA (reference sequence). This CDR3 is CSARGSGAKNIQYF. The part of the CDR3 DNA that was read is TGCAGTGCTAGAGGTTCCGGGGCCAAAAACATT.

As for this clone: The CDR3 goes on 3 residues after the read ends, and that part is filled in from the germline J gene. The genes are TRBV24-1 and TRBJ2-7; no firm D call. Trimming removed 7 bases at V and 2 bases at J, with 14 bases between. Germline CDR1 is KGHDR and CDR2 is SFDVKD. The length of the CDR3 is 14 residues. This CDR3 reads CATRRDFEPYEQYF. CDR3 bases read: TGTGCCACCAGGCGCGACTTTGAGCCCTACGAG.

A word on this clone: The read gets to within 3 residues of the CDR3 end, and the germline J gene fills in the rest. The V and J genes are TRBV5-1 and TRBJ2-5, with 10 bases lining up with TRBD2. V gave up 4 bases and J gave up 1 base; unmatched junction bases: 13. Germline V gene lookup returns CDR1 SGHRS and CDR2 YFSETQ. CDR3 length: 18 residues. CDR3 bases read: TGCGCCAGCAGCCACAGAGAGAGACTAGCGGGTTTCCAAGAGACC. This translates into CASSHRERLAGFQET. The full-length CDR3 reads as CASSHRERLAGFQETQYF.

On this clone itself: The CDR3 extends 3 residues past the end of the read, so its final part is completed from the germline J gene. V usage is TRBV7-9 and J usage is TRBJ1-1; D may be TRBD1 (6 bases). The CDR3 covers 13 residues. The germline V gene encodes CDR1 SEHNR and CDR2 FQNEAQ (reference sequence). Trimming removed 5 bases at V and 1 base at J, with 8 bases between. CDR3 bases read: TGTGCCAGCAGCGTACAGGGGAACACTGAA. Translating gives CASSVQGNTE. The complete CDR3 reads CASSVQGNTEAFF.

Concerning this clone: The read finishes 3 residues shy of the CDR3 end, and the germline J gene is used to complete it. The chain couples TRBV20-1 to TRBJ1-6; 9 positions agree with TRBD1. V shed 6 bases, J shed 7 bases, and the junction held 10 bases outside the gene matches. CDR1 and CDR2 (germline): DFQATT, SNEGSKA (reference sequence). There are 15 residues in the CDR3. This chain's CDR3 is CSAGTGRGRNSPLHF. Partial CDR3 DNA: TGCAGTGCCGGGACAGGGAGGGGGAGAAATTCACCC.

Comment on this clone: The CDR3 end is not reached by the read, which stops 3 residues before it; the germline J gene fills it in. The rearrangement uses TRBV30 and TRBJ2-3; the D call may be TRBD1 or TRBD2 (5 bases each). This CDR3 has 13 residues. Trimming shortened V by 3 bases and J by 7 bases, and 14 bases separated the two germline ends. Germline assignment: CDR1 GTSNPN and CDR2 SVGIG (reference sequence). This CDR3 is CAWRGTGGYTQYF. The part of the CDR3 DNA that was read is TGTGCCTGGAGAGGAACAGGAGGTTATACG.

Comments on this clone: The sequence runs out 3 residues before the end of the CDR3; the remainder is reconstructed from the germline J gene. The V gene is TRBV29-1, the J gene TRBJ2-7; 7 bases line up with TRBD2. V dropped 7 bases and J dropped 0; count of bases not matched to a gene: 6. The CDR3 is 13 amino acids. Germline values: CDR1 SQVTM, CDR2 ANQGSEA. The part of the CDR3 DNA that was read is TGCAGCGGGCTACTAGCGTCCTCCTACGAG. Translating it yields CSGLLASSYE. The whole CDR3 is CSGLLASSYEQYF.

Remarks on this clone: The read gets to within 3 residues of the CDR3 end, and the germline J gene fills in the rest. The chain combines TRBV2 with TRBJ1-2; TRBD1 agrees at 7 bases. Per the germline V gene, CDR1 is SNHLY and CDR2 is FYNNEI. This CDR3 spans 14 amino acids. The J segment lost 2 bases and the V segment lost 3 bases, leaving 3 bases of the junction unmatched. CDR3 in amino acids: CASSERQGNYGYTF. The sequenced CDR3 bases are TGTGCCAGCAGTGAGCGACAGGGAAACTATGGC.

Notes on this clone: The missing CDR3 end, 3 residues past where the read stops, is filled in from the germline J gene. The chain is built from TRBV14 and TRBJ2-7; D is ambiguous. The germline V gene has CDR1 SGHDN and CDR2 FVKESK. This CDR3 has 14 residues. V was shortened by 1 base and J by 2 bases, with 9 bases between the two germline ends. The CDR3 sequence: CASSQGYLTYEQYF. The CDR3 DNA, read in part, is TGTGCCAGCAGCCAAGGGTACTTGACCTACGAG.

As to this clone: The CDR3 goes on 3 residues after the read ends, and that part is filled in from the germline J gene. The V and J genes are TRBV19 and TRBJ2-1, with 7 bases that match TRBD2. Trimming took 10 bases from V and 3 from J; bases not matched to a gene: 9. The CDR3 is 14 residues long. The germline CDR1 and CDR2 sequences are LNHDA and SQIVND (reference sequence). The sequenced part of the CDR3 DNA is TGTGCCACCGAGGCCCGGGGGGTCTACAATGAG. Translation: CATEARGVYNE. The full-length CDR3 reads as CATEARGVYNEQFF.

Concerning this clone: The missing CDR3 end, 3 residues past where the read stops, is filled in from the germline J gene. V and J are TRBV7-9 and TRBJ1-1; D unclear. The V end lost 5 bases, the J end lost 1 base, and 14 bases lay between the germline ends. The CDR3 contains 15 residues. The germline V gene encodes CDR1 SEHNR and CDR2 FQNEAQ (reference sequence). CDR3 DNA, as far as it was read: TGTGCCAGCAGCCCCCGGGTGGCGCAGAACACTGAA. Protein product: CASSPRVAQNTE. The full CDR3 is CASSPRVAQNTEAFF.